This T cell receptor (beta chain) was observed in a study of shared clonotypes between healthy human individuals. The assay was immunoSEQ multiplex PCR, and TCRdb's table has in-frame clones only and misses some. Seen here are more than 2 million clones, about 95% observed once, and the top ten hold 0.1% to 0.15%. There are 16 residues in the CDR3. Trimming removed 5 bases at V and 0 bases at J, with 11 bases between. CDR1 is SGHVS and CDR2 is FQNEAQ in the germline V gene. Sequenced sample: naive CD4+ T cells sorted from blood. Subset reported: CD45RA+ positively selected. This TCR was sampled from a man between 18 and 35 years old in good health. This chain joins TRBV7-8 and TRBJ2-6; no clear D. CDR3 amino acids: CASSPSTRSGANVLTF. The CDR3 DNA reads as TGTGCCAGCAGCCCATCGACTCGCTCTGGGGCCAACGTCCTGACTTTC.